This is a list of T cell receptor beta chains from one sample in a study of blood T cell repertoires in COVID-19. Sequencing was performed with immunoSEQ multiplex PCR; in TCRdb, only in-frame clones are kept and a portion is missing. The table lists under 200,000 clones, 80% to 90% of them singletons, with approximately 5% in the top ten. Sample: peripheral blood. Receptor source: a woman at least 80 years old with acute or convalescent COVID-19. Both conserved end residues are part of each CDR3. D genes are given only for firm matches. A row's size may be missing; if present it is once, few, many or a size class.

v_call: TRBV19; d_call: -; j_call: TRBJ1-2; clone_size: -; cdr3_nt: TGTGCCAGTAGTAGCCTGCAGGGGACGAACTATGGCTACACCTTC; cdr3_aa: CASSSLQGTNYGYTF
v_call: TRBV10-3; d_call: -; j_call: TRBJ1-2; clone_size: -; cdr3_nt: TGTGCCATCAGTGAGAGGGGAGGCCCTAACTATGGCTACACCTTC; cdr3_aa: CAISERGGPNYGYTF
v_call: TRBV3-1/TRBV3-2; d_call: -; j_call: TRBJ2-7; clone_size: -; cdr3_nt: TGTGCCAGCAGCCACTCCCGGGACAACTACGAGCAGTACTTC; cdr3_aa: CASSHSRDNYEQYF
v_call: TRBV6-5; d_call: -; j_call: TRBJ1-6; clone_size: -; cdr3_nt: TGTGCCAGCAGTTCCCAGGGTCGAAATTCACCCCTCCACTTT; cdr3_aa: CASSSQGRNSPLHF
v_call: TRBV19; d_call: -; j_call: TRBJ2-5; clone_size: -; cdr3_nt: TGTGCCAGTAGTATTGGAGGGCTGATCCAAGAGACCCAGTACTTC; cdr3_aa: CASSIGGLIQETQYF
v_call: TRBV5-4; d_call: -; j_call: TRBJ2-7; clone_size: -; cdr3_nt: TGTGCCAGCAGCATGGGACGGGGCTACGAGCAGTACTTC; cdr3_aa: CASSMGRGYEQYF
v_call: TRBV5-1; d_call: TRBD2; j_call: TRBJ2-2; clone_size: -; cdr3_nt: TGCGCCAGCACGGGACTAGCGGGAATTAACGGGGAGCTGTTTTTT; cdr3_aa: CASTGLAGINGELFF
v_call: TRBV15; d_call: TRBD2; j_call: TRBJ2-7; clone_size: -; cdr3_nt: TGTGCCACCAGCAGAGATAGGACTAGCGGGACGAAACGCTACGAGCAGTACTTC; cdr3_aa: CATSRDRTSGTKRYEQYF
v_call: TRBV10-3; d_call: -; j_call: TRBJ2-1; clone_size: once; cdr3_nt: TGTGCCATCAGTGAGTCGGCCAGGATCTCCTACAATGAGCAGTTCTTC; cdr3_aa: CAISESARISYNEQFF
v_call: TRBV28; d_call: TRBD1; j_call: TRBJ1-1; clone_size: -; cdr3_nt: TGTGCCAGCAGTTTAGGTGCGGGACAGGTAGCGGAAGCTTTCTTT; cdr3_aa: CASSLGAGQVAEAFF
v_call: TRBV7-9; d_call: -; j_call: TRBJ1-2; clone_size: once; cdr3_nt: TGTGCCAGCAGCTTAGCCTCCAGGGCGTACTATGGCTACACCTTC; cdr3_aa: CASSLASRAYYGYTF
v_call: TRBV2; d_call: TRBD1; j_call: TRBJ1-5; clone_size: -; cdr3_nt: TGTGCCAGCATGGGACAGGTTAAGAACAATCAGCCCCAGCATTTT; cdr3_aa: CASMGQVKNNQPQHF
v_call: TRBV5-1; d_call: -; j_call: TRBJ1-6; clone_size: -; cdr3_nt: TGCGCCAGCAGCTTGGAACGGAGCTCCTATAATTCACCCCTCCACTTT; cdr3_aa: CASSLERSSYNSPLHF
v_call: TRBV9; d_call: -; j_call: TRBJ1-5; clone_size: -; cdr3_nt: TGTGCCAGCAGCCGGGGGTACAATAGCAATCAGCCCCAGCATTTT; cdr3_aa: CASSRGYNSNQPQHF
v_call: TRBV27; d_call: -; j_call: TRBJ2-7; clone_size: -; cdr3_nt: TGTGCCAGCAGTCAAAGGAGAGGGGGGGTGGACTACGAGCAGTACTTC; cdr3_aa: CASSQRRGGVDYEQYF
v_call: TRBV2; d_call: TRBD1; j_call: TRBJ1-2; clone_size: -; cdr3_nt: TGTGCCAGCAGTGAGCAGGGGGCGCCTAGTGGCTACACCTTC; cdr3_aa: CASSEQGAPSGYTF
v_call: TRBV19; d_call: -; j_call: TRBJ1-1; clone_size: once; cdr3_nt: TGTGCCAGTAGTATGATAGGGGGGGCTACTGAAGCTTTCTTT; cdr3_aa: CASSMIGGATEAFF
v_call: TRBV6-5; d_call: -; j_call: TRBJ1-1; clone_size: once; cdr3_nt: TGTGCCAGCAGTTACTCCCAGGGGATGGTGGTCACTGAAGCTTTCTTT; cdr3_aa: CASSYSQGMVVTEAFF
v_call: TRBV5-1; d_call: -; j_call: TRBJ1-5; clone_size: -; cdr3_nt: TGCGCCAGCAGCCAGGACAACCCCCGTGATCAGCCCCAGCATTTT; cdr3_aa: CASSQDNPRDQPQHF
v_call: TRBV5-4; d_call: TRBD2; j_call: TRBJ2-1; clone_size: once; cdr3_nt: TGTGCCAGCAGCTTCTCCGGCGGGAGCTCCTACAATGAGCAGTTCTTC; cdr3_aa: CASSFSGGSSYNEQFF
v_call: TRBV2; d_call: TRBD2; j_call: TRBJ2-1; clone_size: -; cdr3_nt: TGTGCCAGCGGAAGTAGCGGGAGCCCTTCCTACAATGAGCAGTTCTTC; cdr3_aa: CASGSSGSPSYNEQFF
v_call: TRBV28; d_call: -; j_call: TRBJ2-2; clone_size: -; cdr3_nt: TGTGCCAGCAGCTTTGGAGGGGTAACACCGAACACCGGGGAGCTGTTTTTT; cdr3_aa: CASSFGGVTPNTGELFF
v_call: TRBV5-1; d_call: -; j_call: TRBJ1-4; clone_size: -; cdr3_nt: TGCGCCAGCAGCTTGGTGCCAGGACAGTATGAAAAACTGTTTTTT; cdr3_aa: CASSLVPGQYEKLFF
v_call: TRBV10-1; d_call: -; j_call: TRBJ2-1; clone_size: -; cdr3_nt: TGCGCCAGCAGTGAGAGGGGTCTTTCCAAGGATGAGCAGTTCTTC; cdr3_aa: CASSERGLSKDEQFF
v_call: TRBV5-1; d_call: TRBD2; j_call: TRBJ2-1; clone_size: -; cdr3_nt: TGCGCCAGCAGCTTGCGAGGGCGGGAGCTCCGAAATGAGCAGTTCTTC; cdr3_aa: CASSLRGRELRNEQFF
v_call: TRBV7-2; d_call: -; j_call: TRBJ1-2; clone_size: -; cdr3_nt: TGTGCCAGCAGCTTAGTAAACGGGGGGTCTGGTGGCTACACCTTC; cdr3_aa: CASSLVNGGSGGYTF
v_call: TRBV7-7; d_call: TRBD2; j_call: TRBJ2-5; clone_size: -; cdr3_nt: TGTGCTAGCACGCTAGCGGGAGGGCTACAAGAGACCCAGTACTTC; cdr3_aa: CASTLAGGLQETQYF
v_call: TRBV27; d_call: -; j_call: TRBJ1-1; clone_size: -; cdr3_nt: TGTGCCAGCAGTAAGAATCTGGGCCGCACTGAAGCTTTCTTT; cdr3_aa: CASSKNLGRTEAFF
v_call: TRBV6-1; d_call: -; j_call: TRBJ2-5; clone_size: -; cdr3_nt: TGTGCCAGCAGTGATATGCCGGGGGTGGCTAGAGAGACCCAGTACTTC; cdr3_aa: CASSDMPGVARETQYF
v_call: TRBV6-5; d_call: -; j_call: TRBJ2-1; clone_size: -; cdr3_nt: TGTGCCAGCATTAGGGGGAGCTCCTACAATGAGCAGTTCTTC; cdr3_aa: CASIRGSSYNEQFF
v_call: TRBV20-1; d_call: -; j_call: TRBJ1-2; clone_size: -; cdr3_nt: TGCAGTGCCCCAGTACAGGGAGGCTACACCTTC; cdr3_aa: CSAPVQGGYTF
v_call: TRBV6-2/TRBV6-3; d_call: TRBD1; j_call: TRBJ1-2; clone_size: -; cdr3_nt: TGTGCCAGCAGTTACGAAGGGGGCAACGGCTACACCTTC; cdr3_aa: CASSYEGGNGYTF
v_call: TRBV9; d_call: -; j_call: TRBJ2-5; clone_size: -; cdr3_nt: TGTGCCAGCAGCGTATCCTCTACGGGAGAGACCCAGTACTTC; cdr3_aa: CASSVSSTGETQYF
v_call: TRBV7-9; d_call: -; j_call: TRBJ1-2; clone_size: -; cdr3_nt: TGTGCCAGCAGCCAGACAGGTCGTGGCTACACCTTC; cdr3_aa: CASSQTGRGYTF
v_call: TRBV7-2; d_call: -; j_call: TRBJ2-3; clone_size: -; cdr3_nt: TGTGCCAGCAGCTCACAGCACCTCATAAATACGCAGTATTTT; cdr3_aa: CASSSQHLINTQYF
v_call: TRBV15; d_call: -; j_call: TRBJ2-7; clone_size: -; cdr3_nt: TGTGCCACCAGCAGAGATTACTCCCGCGAGCAGTACTTC; cdr3_aa: CATSRDYSREQYF
v_call: TRBV5-1; d_call: -; j_call: TRBJ2-7; clone_size: -; cdr3_nt: TGCGCCAGCAGCGTGGACAGATACGAGCAGTACTTC; cdr3_aa: CASSVDRYEQYF
v_call: TRBV6-5; d_call: -; j_call: TRBJ2-7; clone_size: -; cdr3_nt: TGTGCCAGCACCACAGGGAGCTCCTACGAGCAGTACTTC; cdr3_aa: CASTTGSSYEQYF
v_call: TRBV27; d_call: TRBD2; j_call: TRBJ2-7; clone_size: -; cdr3_nt: TGTGCCAGCAGCCAACTGTCCCGGGGAGGGGAGCAGTACTTC; cdr3_aa: CASSQLSRGGEQYF
v_call: TRBV7-2; d_call: TRBD2; j_call: TRBJ2-7; clone_size: -; cdr3_nt: TGTGCCAGCAGCGAAGTACCGGGACTAGCGTACGAGCAGTACTTC; cdr3_aa: CASSEVPGLAYEQYF
v_call: TRBV5-1; d_call: -; j_call: TRBJ2-1; clone_size: -; cdr3_nt: TGCGCCAGCGATCCGCAGGGTGGGGTGGATGAGCAGTTCTTC; cdr3_aa: CASDPQGGVDEQFF
v_call: TRBV4-2; d_call: TRBD2; j_call: TRBJ2-1; clone_size: -; cdr3_nt: TGTGCCAGCAGCGCTCTAGCGGGGGATAGGTATGAGCAGTTCTTC; cdr3_aa: CASSALAGDRYEQFF
v_call: TRBV6-6; d_call: -; j_call: TRBJ1-3; clone_size: few; cdr3_nt: TGTGCCAGCAGTTACCTCGGACAGTACTCTGGAAACACCATATATTTT; cdr3_aa: CASSYLGQYSGNTIYF
v_call: TRBV24-1; d_call: -; j_call: TRBJ2-3; clone_size: -; cdr3_nt: TGTGCCACCAGTGATGGCCTAGCGACAGATACGCAGTATTTT; cdr3_aa: CATSDGLATDTQYF
v_call: TRBV6-5; d_call: -; j_call: TRBJ2-6; clone_size: -; cdr3_nt: TGTGCCAGCAGCGAGTCTGGGGCCAACGTCCTGACTTTC; cdr3_aa: CASSESGANVLTF
v_call: TRBV10-2; d_call: TRBD2; j_call: TRBJ2-3; clone_size: -; cdr3_nt: TGCGCCAGCAGGTCCGGGACTAGCGCTGATACGCAGTATTTT; cdr3_aa: CASRSGTSADTQYF
v_call: TRBV4-2; d_call: TRBD1; j_call: TRBJ2-1; clone_size: -; cdr3_nt: TGTGCCAGCAGCCAATCTGGACAGGGGGACAATGAGCAGTTCTTC; cdr3_aa: CASSQSGQGDNEQFF
v_call: TRBV10-3; d_call: TRBD1; j_call: TRBJ1-1; clone_size: -; cdr3_nt: TGTGCCATCAGTGACCGGACAGGGGGAGGCACTGAAGCTTTCTTT; cdr3_aa: CAISDRTGGGTEAFF
v_call: TRBV30; d_call: -; j_call: TRBJ1-1; clone_size: -; cdr3_nt: TGTGCCTGGAGTGTAGCTTTGAACACTGAAGCTTTCTTT; cdr3_aa: CAWSVALNTEAFF
v_call: TRBV7-9; d_call: TRBD1; j_call: TRBJ1-1; clone_size: -; cdr3_nt: TGTGCCAGCAGCATTCAGGGGGACACTGAAGCTTTCTTT; cdr3_aa: CASSIQGDTEAFF
v_call: TRBV7-2; d_call: -; j_call: TRBJ2-3; clone_size: -; cdr3_nt: TGTGCCAGTATGTGGAGGGCCGCAGATACGCAGTATTTT; cdr3_aa: CASMWRAADTQYF
v_call: TRBV6-5; d_call: -; j_call: TRBJ1-2; clone_size: -; cdr3_nt: TGTGCCAGCAGTTACTTACCCCCAGGATATAACTATGGCTACACCTTC; cdr3_aa: CASSYLPPGYNYGYTF